Listed below are T cell receptor beta chains from one sample, sequenced in a study of blood T cell repertoires in COVID-19. Repertoires were generated with immunoSEQ multiplex PCR, while TCRdb's copy carries only in-frame clones and drops some. The sample shows 150,000 to 200,000 clones, around 80% of them seen only once. Sequenced input: PBMCs or T cells enriched from blood (not recorded which). The receptors were sampled from a man in his sixties or seventies who had been exposed to COVID-19. The CDR3 runs from the conserved cysteine through the conserved F or W.

V: TRBV29-1; CDR3: CSVVTGGSQPQHF
V: TRBV5-4; CDR3: CASSWGGAGISYEQYF
V: TRBV4-1; CDR3: CASSLTFSLDTGVQSIPHF
V: TRBV10-3; CDR3: CAISDPGQAAYEQYF
V: TRBV19; CDR3: CASRGQGPPGANVLTF
V: TRBV7-9; CDR3: CASVGEGGDVGEQFF
V: TRBV9; CDR3: CASSVSRVGQEGIYGYTF
V: TRBV19; CDR3: CASSILEASQPQHF
V: TRBV3-1/TRBV3-2; CDR3: CASSQGRQGYGYTF
V: TRBV5-4; CDR3: CASSSPSDLIGTRTQYF
V: TRBV7-3; CDR3: CASSLIGGLSYNEQFF
V: TRBV15; CDR3: CATSRGGLAAHEQYF
V: TRBV14; CDR3: CASSETGQPSTEAFF
V: TRBV18; CDR3: CASSPRAGSTDTQYF
V: TRBV3-1/TRBV3-2; CDR3: CASSQGFSGRTGEQYF
V: TRBV19; CDR3: CASSIQGNNQPQHF
V: TRBV19; CDR3: CASSIRAGTGYAGELFF
V: TRBV19; CDR3: CASTWGEAGGNTIYF
V: TRBV5-1; CDR3: CASSWQEEGETQYF
V: TRBV2; CDR3: CASSAGGQGARSYGYTF
V: TRBV5-4; CDR3: CASRETLAGGKDTQYF
V: TRBV5-1; CDR3: CASSFSQATDTQYF
V: TRBV5-4; CDR3: CASSQGHERNSALHF
V: TRBV5-4; CDR3: CASSGGQGASETQYF
V: TRBV28; CDR3: CASSLGNKYTEAFF
V: TRBV9; CDR3: CASSVGQGTDTQYF
V: TRBV19; CDR3: CASRTSPGGLTGANVLTF
V: TRBV5-1; CDR3: CASTEQDPYLSGAFF
V: TRBV7-2; CDR3: CASTPGGSNTEAFF
V: TRBV9; CDR3: CASSPSTGYEQYF
V: TRBV2; CDR3: CASSTGTGRSYEQYF
V: TRBV7-8; CDR3: CASSPTRMSPTGELFF
V: TRBV28; CDR3: CASSSFGVSSYEQYF
V: TRBV6-2/TRBV6-3; CDR3: CASSYSAGQATYEQYF
V: TRBV5-5; CDR3: CASSWMTGDTEAFF